This TCR beta chain was recorded in a study of blood T cell repertoires in COVID-19. The V and J ends lost 2 bases and 2 bases respectively, with 10 bases between them. Germline CDR1 SGHAT, CDR2 FQNNGV. The CDR3 is 15 amino acids. Measured with immunoSEQ multiplex PCR; TCRdb has only the in-frame clones, and not every one. The sample yields roughly 150,000 clones, 80% to 90% seen once. The chain couples TRBV11-2 to TRBJ1-3; tentative D call: TRBD1 (6 bases). This receptor was obtained from a man in his fifties or sixties who had recovered from COVID-19. Sequences were obtained from PBMCs or T cells enriched from blood (not recorded which). The CDR3 spells CASSLRGAAGNTIYF. In nucleotides, the CDR3 is TGTGCCAGCAGCTTACGGGGGGCGGCTGGAAACACCATATATTTT.